Listed below are T cell receptor beta chains from one sample, sequenced in a study of blood T cells in healthy people across ages. TCRdb fed the 5' RACE reads into MiXCR, producing one record per CDR3 protein. The sample carries approximately 1,700,000 distinct CDR3 sequences, around 42% recorded once. Sequenced material: blood. The receptors originated from a human donor in good health. Both conserved end residues are part of each CDR3. The order of the fields is V gene, D gene, J gene, clone size, CDR3 protein, CDR3 DNA. A D gene is named only where the DNA matches it firmly. Expanded clones are given a class, and other clones once, few, many or no size at all.

V: TRBV12-3/TRBV12-4; D: -; J: TRBJ1-5; size: -; CDR3: CASSPLGGRQPQHF; DNA: TGTGCCAGCAGTCCCTTGGGGGGCCGGCAGCCCCAGCATTTT
V: TRBV7-2; D: -; J: TRBJ1-5; size: -; CDR3: CASRGPNNQPQHF; DNA: TGTGCCAGCAGAGGGCCGAACAATCAGCCCCAGCATTTT
V: TRBV11-1; D: -; J: TRBJ1-6; size: few; CDR3: CASSLFGEVNSPLHF; DNA: TGTGCCAGCAGCTTATTTGGTGAGGTTAATTCACCCCTCCACTTT
V: TRBV9; D: -; J: TRBJ2-1; size: -; CDR3: CASSAVVSMDNEQFF; DNA: TGTGCCAGCAGCGCGGTGGTTAGCATGGACAATGAGCAGTTCTTC
V: TRBV7-9; D: TRBD1; J: TRBJ2-7; size: few; CDR3: CASSPQGANEQYF; DNA: TGTGCCAGCAGCCCACAGGGGGCGAACGAGCAGTACTTC
V: TRBV3-1; D: -; J: TRBJ1-2; size: -; CDR3: CASSPTRGIPYGYTF; DNA: TGTGCCAGCAGCCCCACCCGGGGGATTCCCTATGGCTACACCTTC
V: TRBV6-5; D: TRBD1; J: TRBJ2-3; size: -; CDR3: CASSRTGRRADTQYF; DNA: TGTGCCAGCAGTAGGACAGGGCGAAGAGCAGATACGCAGTATTTT
V: TRBV7-6; D: -; J: TRBJ1-2; size: -; CDR3: CASSLSPQHTYGYTF; DNA: TGTGCCAGCAGCTTAAGTCCTCAGCACACTTATGGCTACACCTTC
V: TRBV28; D: TRBD2; J: TRBJ2-5; size: -; CDR3: CASIGIGTSKETQYF; DNA: TGTGCCAGCATCGGAATAGGGACTAGCAAAGAGACCCAGTACTTC
V: TRBV7-9; D: -; J: TRBJ1-3; size: -; CDR3: CASSSSLGPGNTIYF; DNA: TGTGCCAGCAGCTCTTCCCTGGGCCCTGGAAACACCATATATTTT
V: TRBV2; D: TRBD1; J: TRBJ2-4; size: -; CDR3: CASSGTGSKNIQYF; DNA: TGTGCCAGCAGCGGGACAGGGAGCAAAAACATTCAGTACTTC
V: TRBV5-1; D: -; J: TRBJ2-7; size: few; CDR3: CASSLQGPGDEQYF; DNA: TGCGCCAGCAGCCTACAAGGACCGGGCGACGAGCAGTACTTC
V: TRBV20-1; D: TRBD2; J: TRBJ2-1; size: -; CDR3: CSAYSGGSPYNEQFF; DNA: TGCAGTGCGTACAGCGGGGGGAGCCCCTACAATGAGCAGTTCTTC
V: TRBV4-3; D: -; J: TRBJ2-5; size: -; CDR3: CASSPATGWETQYF; DNA: TGCGCCAGCAGCCCAGCGACAGGATGGGAGACCCAGTACTTC
V: TRBV7-9; D: -; J: TRBJ2-1; size: -; CDR3: CASSGGGRSYNEQFF; DNA: TGTGCCAGCAGCGGGGGGGGGCGTTCCTACAATGAGCAGTTCTTC
V: TRBV6-5; D: -; J: TRBJ1-2; size: -; CDR3: CASSTVQGYGYTF; DNA: TGTGCCAGCTCGACCGTACAGGGTTATGGCTACACCTTC
V: TRBV20-1; D: -; J: TRBJ1-4; size: -; CDR3: CSAIRVANEKLFF; DNA: TGCAGTGCTATCAGGGTAGCTAATGAAAAACTGTTTTTT
V: TRBV29-1; D: TRBD2; J: TRBJ2-3; size: -; CDR3: CSVAGGSRMQYF; DNA: TGCAGCGTTGCGGGGGGATCCCGTATGCAGTATTTT
V: TRBV6-1; D: TRBD2; J: TRBJ2-1; size: -; CDR3: CASSEYRLAGGLFDNNEQFF; DNA: TGTGCCAGCAGTGAATACCGACTAGCGGGGGGGTTGTTTGACAACAATGAGCAGTTCTTC
V: TRBV12-3/TRBV12-4; D: TRBD1; J: TRBJ2-3; size: -; CDR3: CASSAQGVGPTDTQYF; DNA: TGTGCCAGCAGTGCACAGGGGGTAGGCCCCACAGATACGCAGTATTTT
V: TRBV6-5; D: TRBD1; J: TRBJ1-2; size: once; CDR3: CASSREGQNYGYTF; DNA: TGTGCCAGCAGTCGGGAGGGACAGAACTATGGCTACACCTTC
V: TRBV7-2; D: -; J: TRBJ2-5; size: once; CDR3: CASGSRGRQETQYF; DNA: TGTGCCAGCGGTAGTAGGGGAAGACAAGAGACCCAGTACTTC
V: TRBV4-3; D: TRBD1; J: TRBJ2-7; size: -; CDR3: CASSRQRQGHYEQYF; DNA: TGCGCCAGCAGCCGCCAAAGACAGGGCCACTACGAGCAGTACTTC
V: TRBV20-1; D: TRBD1; J: TRBJ1-2; size: -; CDR3: CSARPRTGAASGYTF; DNA: TGCAGTGCTAGACCCCGGACAGGGGCAGCCTCTGGCTACACCTTC
V: TRBV12-3/TRBV12-4; D: -; J: TRBJ1-1; size: -; CDR3: CASPPGPFGEAFF; DNA: TGTGCCAGCCCCCCCGGACCCTTCGGTGAAGCTTTCTTT
V: TRBV7-2; D: -; J: TRBJ2-7; size: -; CDR3: CASSLVRKSYEQYF; DNA: TGTGCCAGCAGCTTAGTGCGGAAGAGCTACGAGCAGTACTTC
V: TRBV4-2; D: TRBD2; J: TRBJ2-7; size: -; CDR3: CASSQGAGGFAYEQYF; DNA: TGTGCCAGCAGCCAAGGAGCGGGGGGGTTCGCCTACGAGCAGTACTTC
V: TRBV29-1; D: TRBD1; J: TRBJ1-6; size: -; CDR3: CSAVRDRGNNSPLHF; DNA: TGCAGCGCTGTAAGGGACAGGGGGAATAATTCACCCCTCCACTTT
V: TRBV20-1; D: -; J: TRBJ2-5; size: few; CDR3: CSAPAGGRETQYF; DNA: TGCAGTGCCCCGGCTGGGGGACGGGAGACCCAGTACTTC
V: TRBV2; D: -; J: TRBJ2-1; size: -; CDR3: CASSEDRGASYNEQFF; DNA: TGTGCCAGCAGTGAAGATCGCGGGGCCTCCTACAATGAGCAGTTCTTC
V: TRBV12-5; D: -; J: TRBJ1-5; size: -; CDR3: CASGPGGGPQHF; DNA: TGTGCTAGTGGTCCAGGAGGAGGGCCCCAGCATTTT
V: TRBV28; D: -; J: TRBJ2-1; size: -; CDR3: CASRRARGNEQFF; DNA: TGTGCCAGCAGACGGGCCCGCGGGAATGAGCAGTTCTTC
V: TRBV24-1; D: -; J: TRBJ2-1; size: -; CDR3: CATSDPTGSVRGNEQFF; DNA: TGTGCCACCAGTGACCCCACAGGGTCGGTTCGGGGGAATGAGCAGTTCTTC
V: TRBV5-1; D: -; J: TRBJ2-1; size: few; CDR3: CASSLEPGRLSVQFF; DNA: TGCGCCAGCAGCTTGGAGCCAGGGCGATTAAGCGTGCAGTTCTTC
V: TRBV12-5; D: -; J: TRBJ2-1; size: -; CDR3: CASGFGQGAKGNEQFF; DNA: TGTGCTAGTGGTTTTGGTCAGGGCGCGAAAGGGAATGAGCAGTTCTTC
V: TRBV20-1; D: -; J: TRBJ2-7; size: -; CDR3: CSARDPQGHEVEQYF; DNA: TGCAGTGCTAGAGATCCCCAGGGCCATGAGGTAGAGCAGTACTTC
V: TRBV5-1; D: -; J: TRBJ2-7; size: few; CDR3: CASSVDGAAYEQYF; DNA: TGCGCCAGCAGCGTTGACGGGGCCGCCTACGAGCAGTACTTC
V: TRBV2; D: -; J: TRBJ2-1; size: few; CDR3: CASSETQIQVDEQFF; DNA: TGTGCCAGCAGTGAAACGCAGATTCAGGTAGATGAGCAGTTCTTC
V: TRBV20-1; D: -; J: TRBJ2-5; size: few; CDR3: CSASRDKRTQYF; DNA: TGCAGTGCTTCCAGAGACAAGAGGACCCAGTACTTC
V: TRBV29-1; D: -; J: TRBJ1-2; size: few; CDR3: CSVEEGTGYTNYGYTF; DNA: TGCAGCGTTGAAGAGGGAACAGGTTATACTAACTATGGCTACACCTTC
V: TRBV29-1; D: TRBD1; J: TRBJ1-1; size: -; CDR3: CSADRGQDTGAFF; DNA: TGCAGCGCCGATAGGGGACAGGACACTGGAGCTTTCTTT
V: TRBV7-9; D: -; J: TRBJ1-6; size: -; CDR3: CASSLSRSPPHF; DNA: TGTGCCAGCAGCTTAAGTAGATCACCCCCCCACTTT
V: TRBV6-6; D: -; J: TRBJ1-2; size: few; CDR3: CASSEYRDLPPYGYTF; DNA: TGTGCCAGCAGTGAGTACAGAGACCTACCACCTTATGGCTACACCTTC
V: TRBV11-2; D: TRBD2; J: TRBJ2-3; size: few; CDR3: CASSFSSGGYAPQYF; DNA: TGTGCCAGCAGCTTCTCTAGCGGGGGGTACGCCCCGCAGTATTTT
V: TRBV4-2; D: TRBD1; J: TRBJ1-4; size: once; CDR3: CASSQEDRGNREKLFF; DNA: TGTGCCAGCAGCCAAGAGGACAGGGGCAACAGGGAAAAACTGTTTTTT
V: TRBV7-2; D: TRBD1; J: TRBJ2-1; size: few; CDR3: CASSLAITQGAYNEQFF; DNA: TGTGCCAGCAGCTTAGCGATAACACAGGGGGCCTACAATGAGCAGTTCTTC
V: TRBV28; D: -; J: TRBJ2-3; size: -; CDR3: CASSLSRNWDTQYF; DNA: TGTGCCAGCAGTTTATCCCGGAACTGGGATACGCAGTATTTT
V: TRBV15; D: TRBD1; J: TRBJ1-2; size: -; CDR3: CATSGTRQGGYGYTF; DNA: TGTGCCACCAGCGGAACTCGACAGGGAGGCTATGGCTACACCTTC
V: TRBV12-3/TRBV12-4; D: TRBD1; J: TRBJ1-5; size: -; CDR3: CASSLFKFVRDRGYQPQHF; DNA: TGTGCCAGCAGTTTATTCAAATTTGTTCGGGACAGGGGGTATCAGCCCCAGCATTTT
V: TRBV6-1; D: TRBD1; J: TRBJ1-5; size: few; CDR3: CASGEWDRSSQPQHF; DNA: TGTGCCAGCGGTGAATGGGACAGGTCGAGTCAGCCCCAGCATTTT
V: TRBV11-3; D: TRBD2; J: TRBJ2-7; size: -; CDR3: CAGSRDYTYEQYF; DNA: TGTGCCGGCAGCCGGGACTATACCTACGAGCAGTACTTC
V: TRBV10-3; D: TRBD1; J: TRBJ2-1; size: few; CDR3: CAISAGQGSYNEQFF; DNA: TGTGCCATCAGTGCCGGACAGGGCTCCTACAATGAGCAGTTCTTC
V: TRBV20-1; D: TRBD1; J: TRBJ2-1; size: -; CDR3: CSARAKGTGDSLSYNEQFF; DNA: TGCAGTGCTAGGGCGAAGGGGACAGGGGACTCGCTCTCCTACAATGAGCAGTTCTTC
V: TRBV7-2; D: -; J: TRBJ2-1; size: few; CDR3: CASSLWGTNNEQFF; DNA: TGTGCCAGCAGCTTATGGGGCACAAACAATGAGCAGTTCTTC
V: TRBV29-1; D: -; J: TRBJ2-3; size: once; CDR3: CSGTYTSTDTQYF; DNA: TGCAGCGGGACATACACTAGCACAGATACGCAGTATTTT
V: TRBV7-9; D: -; J: TRBJ2-5; size: few; CDR3: CASSNPPGSRETQYF; DNA: TGTGCCAGCAGCAACCCCCCGGGGAGTAGGGAGACCCAGTACTTC
V: TRBV12-3/TRBV12-4; D: -; J: TRBJ1-2; size: many; CDR3: CASSLGAHSYGYTF; DNA: TGTGCCAGCAGTTTGGGGGCCCACAGCTATGGCTACACCTTC
V: TRBV7-9; D: -; J: TRBJ2-7; size: -; CDR3: CASIPSGVAYEQYF; DNA: TGTGCCAGCATCCCGTCGGGGGTGGCCTACGAGCAGTACTTC
V: TRBV12-3/TRBV12-4; D: -; J: TRBJ1-2; size: few; CDR3: CATRLGHGYTF; DNA: TGTGCCACCAGATTGGGGCATGGCTACACCTTC